This T cell receptor beta chain was captured in a study of prognosis after radiotherapy for stage I lung cancer (dated by TCRdb to about 2021). Regarding the complete study: Around 20 stage I NSCLC patients were enrolled in Nanjing, China, between early 2018 and early 2019. The cohort comprised 10 to 15 men and about six women with a median age of around 70 years, ranging from roughly 50 to 84 years. In every patient, SBRT was given without any concurrent therapy. Stage I lung tumors that were newly diagnosed and primary were found in roughly 15 patients, while a few patients had oligometastatic NSCLC after surgical resection of the primary tumor. After SBRT, distant metastases developed in four of the 19 patients at a median of 7 months, while the remaining 15 patients had no significant progression. Peripheral blood TCR beta repertoires were profiled in stage I NSCLC patients before and after stereotactic body radiotherapy, and the repertoires were related to distant failure. A total of about 38 blood samples from approximately 19 patients were sequenced, with one sample obtained before and one obtained after SBRT for each patient. Every patient was deemed medically inoperable, around twelve because of comorbidities and more than 5 because they refused surgery. Image-guided IMRT or VMAT was used to deliver SBRT in 3 to 5 fractions at a biologically effective dose of at least 100 Gy. Eleven to twelve patients had adenocarcinoma and seven had squamous cell carcinoma as the tumor histology. Here is what the overall study found, with its caveats: Whether the expanded TCR clones were tumor-specific was not determined. The small cohort and short follow-up limited the study, so independent validation of the findings is needed. After SBRT, the number of unique TCR clones decreased (median around 10,000 before versus 6,000 to 7,000 after; Wilcoxon paired P=0.011). All reported P values were unadjusted for multiple comparisons. Differences by metastasis status were reportedly seen in TRBV and TRBJ usage frequencies, involving two V genes at baseline and, after SBRT, several V genes and two J genes. Post-SBRT Shannon entropy and its change from baseline were lower in patients who developed distant metastases; baseline Shannon entropy was not associated with metastases.

Between the V and J ends, shortened by 3 bases and 0 bases respectively, the junction contains 9 bases. The germline V gene (reference sequence) specifies LNHDA as CDR1 and SQIVND as CDR2. There are 16 amino acids in the CDR3, from cysteine to phenylalanine inclusive. The sequence is cut down to CDR3 DNA, 48 bases in frame from base 1. All patients had node-negative disease on CT and PET/CT, and none had a history of other malignancies or had previously received chemotherapy or radiotherapy. At each of the two time points, 6 to 7 milliliters of peripheral venous blood were collected into EDTA tubes. PBMCs were isolated by Ficoll-Paque Plus density-gradient centrifugation. Right after collection, samples were kept at -80 degrees C until analysis. Two rounds of multiplex PCR were performed to amplify the TCR beta CDR3 region from genomic DNA. The first PCR round used primers specific to each TRBV and TRBJ gene, and the primer sequences were filed in Chinese patent CN105087789A. Universal primers were used in the second round of PCR. The Roche High Pure PCR Template Preparation Kit was used to extract genomic DNA from frozen PBMCs. Paired-end sequencing with 151 bp reads was performed on the libraries using an Illumina HiSeq 3000. Concerning the study's data processing: Raw reads lacking the multiplex PCR primer sequences were removed with CutAdapt. Using PEAR, the high-quality paired reads were merged into contigs. MiXCR assigned TRB V, D and J gene segments to each contig by aligning to reference sequences. CDR3 sequences were clustered by base quality and sequence similarity to remove sequencing errors. Shannon entropy, normalized by the natural log of the productive TCR sequence number, served as the measure of diversity. Clonality was defined as one minus Shannon entropy divided by the natural log of the number of unique clonotypes. The Youden index of ROC curves was used to select progression-free survival cut-offs for repertoire metrics, and analyses were performed in R 3.5.3. Using fastp trimming at Q25 and MiXCR clonotype assembly, TCRdb reanalyzed the public sequencing data and kept in-frame beta chains. Rows with one shared CDR3 protein collapse into an entry with the most common genes and DNA. The V and J calls, along with clone size, are taken from TCRdb and not from the paper's own processing. The sample records around 59,000 distinct CDR3 sequences, about a quarter of which are singletons. The ten largest clonotypes hold about 7.5% of the sample.

This clonotype was seen at least ten times. Its antigen has not been determined. The input lacks base qualities; no much larger clone sits a single base away. The sequence links TRBV19 to TRBJ1-6; the D gene lacks a confident call. This clonotype was sampled from a donor over 45 with non-small cell lung cancer. Source: PBMCs, taken before or after stereotactic body radiation therapy (not recorded which). The nucleotide sequence reads TGTGCCAGTAGTATGGAGGCGAGCTCCTATAATTCACCCCTCCACTTT. Translated, it reads CASSMEASSYNSPLHF.